This TCR beta chain was found in a study of T cells after yellow fever vaccination. As for the study in general: Where fractions had low cell numbers, libraries were prepared from them with the SMART-Seq v4 Ultra Low Input RNA kit. Study observations and caveats: Peaking on day 5 versus 15, the secondary response was faster but weaker. High-abundance clonotypes from the bulk population could contaminate FACS-sorted repertoires.

This clonotype was observed a few times. Its antigen remains unknown. TCRdb redid the calling of the 5' RACE reads with MiXCR, one entry per CDR3 protein. The sample shows 250,000 to 300,000 distinct CDR3 sequences, around 4.9% of them seen only once. This CDR3 has 14 residues. The germline CDR1 and CDR2 sequences are SGDLS and YYNGEE. Trimming shortened V by 0 bases and J by 4 bases, and 7 bases separated the two germline ends. The sample in question was CD4+ T cells sorted from PBMCs, obtained on the day of the yellow fever booster vaccination. This sequence joins TRBV9 and TRBJ1-4; possibly TRBD1 for D (5 bases). The sequence came from a man between 18 and 29 years old who received the YFV17D yellow fever vaccine. CDR3 region: CASSVAGLNEKLFF. For the CDR3, the DNA is TGTGCCAGCAGCGTAGCGGGGCTTAATGAAAAACTGTTTTTT.